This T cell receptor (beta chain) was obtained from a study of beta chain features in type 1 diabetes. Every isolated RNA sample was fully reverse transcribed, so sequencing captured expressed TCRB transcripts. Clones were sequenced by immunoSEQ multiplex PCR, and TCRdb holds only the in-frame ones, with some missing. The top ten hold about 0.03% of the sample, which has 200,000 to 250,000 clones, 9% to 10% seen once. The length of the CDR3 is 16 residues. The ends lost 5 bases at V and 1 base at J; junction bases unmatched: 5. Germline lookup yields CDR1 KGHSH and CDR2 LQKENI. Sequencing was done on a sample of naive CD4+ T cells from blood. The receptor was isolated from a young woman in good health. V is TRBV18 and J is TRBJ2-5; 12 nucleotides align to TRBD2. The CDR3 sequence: CASSALAGGLQETQYF. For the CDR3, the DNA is TGTGCCAGCTCAGCACTAGCGGGGGGCCTCCAAGAGACCCAGTACTTC.